The rows below give T cell receptor beta chains drawn from one sample of a study of blood T cell repertoires in COVID-19. Clones were sequenced by immunoSEQ multiplex PCR, and TCRdb holds only the in-frame ones, with some missing. The profile shows around 200,000 clones, under 90% of them singletons. The specimen was peripheral blood. These receptors all stem from a man aged 40-55 years with acute or convalescent COVID-19. CDR3s include the opening cysteine and the closing phenylalanine or tryptophan. Each record gives: V gene, J gene, CDR3 protein.

>TRBV25-1|TRBJ2-1
CASSALGPYEQFF
>TRBV7-9|TRBJ2-3
CASSLGTSGVTDTQYF
>TRBV10-2|TRBJ2-5
CASRVEGARETQYF
>TRBV5-1|TRBJ2-1
CASRLLNEQFF
>TRBV7-9|TRBJ1-2
CASSLRKEQSGGNYGYTF
>TRBV30|TRBJ1-2
CAWSVGTVGYTF
>TRBV11-2|TRBJ1-4
CASSRTDEKLFF
>TRBV6-5|TRBJ1-6
CASSYMGQYNSPLHF
>TRBV7-2|TRBJ2-3
CASSPGQPGTDTQYF
>TRBV27|TRBJ2-7
CASSGTGAIYEQYF
>TRBV7-8|TRBJ1-2
CASSGQGTVPGGYGYTF
>TRBV7-2|TRBJ1-4
CASSLVWSALGAELFF
>TRBV18|TRBJ1-1
CASSLQGMNTEAFF
>TRBV27|TRBJ2-7
CASSLYGSYEQYF
>TRBV4-3|TRBJ2-2
CASSQDLGDMFSNTGELFF
>TRBV6-5|TRBJ1-2
CASRGQNYGYTF
>TRBV7-6|TRBJ2-1
CASSLAGALGNEQFF
>TRBV2|TRBJ1-4
CASRGTRTGIEKLFF
>TRBV10-3|TRBJ2-2
CAIRLAGGNDGYGNTGELFF
>TRBV19|TRBJ1-2
CASKKVPTQGPVSF
>TRBV6-1|TRBJ1-1
CASSEGGLEAFF
>TRBV2|TRBJ1-1
CASRMTDTEAFF
>TRBV10-3|TRBJ1-6
CAISTGQGMVSPLHF
>TRBV11-3|TRBJ2-5
CASSLPPGETQYF
>TRBV28|TRBJ1-6
CASILTASYNSPLHF
>TRBV5-1|TRBJ2-1
CASILTGGNNEQFF